This T cell receptor beta chain was profiled in a study of blood T cell repertoires in COVID-19. Study in general: Acute-phase and convalescent COVID-19 samples originated in the United States, Italy and Spain. PBMCs, B-cell-depleted T cells, or T cells provided the cDNA or gDNA that made up the material.

TCRdb's table, derived via immunoSEQ multiplex PCR, lists solely in-frame clones and lacks some. This table has under 80,000 clones, roughly 86% appearing once. The CDR3 contains 13 residues. From germline, CDR1 is LNHDA and CDR2 SQIVND (reference sequence). V lost 3 bases and J 1 base, leaving 6 bases between the germline ends. Material: peripheral blood. This rearrangement joins TRBV19 to TRBJ2-5; D may be TRBD1 (5 bases). This sequence was found in a human donor in a cohort sampled during active COVID-19. The CDR3 DNA sequence: TGTGCCAGTAGTATGGACACCCAAGAGACCCAGTACTTC. It translates to CASSMDTQETQYF. Combining the CDR3 with reference TRBV19 and TRBJ2-5 gives the whole variable domain DGGITQSPKYLFRKEGQNVTLSCEQNLNHDAMYWYRQDPGQGLRLIYYSQIVNDFQKGDIAEGYSVSREKKESFPLTVTSAQKNPTAFYLCASSMDTQETQYFGPGTRLLVL.